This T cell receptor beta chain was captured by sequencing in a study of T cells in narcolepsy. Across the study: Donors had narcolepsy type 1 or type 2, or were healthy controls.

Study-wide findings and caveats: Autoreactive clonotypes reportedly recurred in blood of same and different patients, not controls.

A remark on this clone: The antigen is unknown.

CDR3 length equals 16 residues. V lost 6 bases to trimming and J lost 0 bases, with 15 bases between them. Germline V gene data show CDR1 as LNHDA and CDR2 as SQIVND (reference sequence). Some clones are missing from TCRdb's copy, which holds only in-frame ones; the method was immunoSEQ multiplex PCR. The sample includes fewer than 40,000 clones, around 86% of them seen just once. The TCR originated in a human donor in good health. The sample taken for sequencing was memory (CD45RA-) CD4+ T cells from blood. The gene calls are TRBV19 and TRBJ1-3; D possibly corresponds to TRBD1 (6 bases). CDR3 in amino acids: CASSHRAQLSGNTIYF. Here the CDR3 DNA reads TGTGCCAGTAGCCACAGGGCGCAGCTCTCTGGAAACACCATATATTTT.